This T cell receptor beta chain was captured by sequencing in a study of T cell responses to AZD1222 COVID-19 vaccine. Turning to the study itself: Second-dose groups at about 4 or about 12 weeks were pooled.

The CDR3 is 14 amino acids. V was shortened by 3 bases and J by 5 bases, with 14 bases between the two germline ends. Germline V CDR1 and CDR2: SGHRS, YFSETQ. The table came from immunoSEQ multiplex PCR; TCRdb's copy has only in-frame clones and leaves some out. The data contain approximately 64,000 clones, about 83% of them singletons. The clonotype originates from an adult in good health. The sample in question was peripheral blood, obtained on day 0 of AZD1222 vaccination. The chain links TRBV5-1 to TRBJ2-5; D is unresolved. CDR3 region: CASSSAPEFETQYF. CDR3 nucleotides: TGCGCCAGCAGCTCTGCCCCGGAGTTTGAGACCCAGTACTTC.